This record covers a single T cell receptor (beta chain). V was shortened by 1 base and J by 1 base, with 8 bases between the two germline ends. Looked up from germline, CDR1 is SGDLS and CDR2 is YYNGEE. The CDR3 has 14 amino acids. This specimen belongs to a study of T cell changes during pregnancy in multiple sclerosis. Sequencing used immunoSEQ multiplex PCR; TCRdb keeps in-frame clones, though not all of them. Of about 120,000 clones listed, roughly 92% are singletons. Sequenced material: peripheral blood, taken before pregnancy. This TCR was sampled from a female donor with multiple sclerosis, enrolled in a pregnancy study. The chain recombines TRBV9 with TRBJ2-5; a weak D match, TRBD2 (6 bases). The CDR3 here is CASSVTSSQETQYF. The CDR3 DNA is TGTGCCAGCAGCGTAACTAGCTCCCAAGAGACCCAGTACTTC.